A selection of T cell receptor beta chains follows, all from one sample in a study of T cell repertoires in ileal Crohn's disease. Assay used: immunoSEQ multiplex PCR; TCRdb lists only in-frame clones, some missing. The sample carries thousands of clones, approximately 80% recorded once. Input material: ileal tissue. These receptors were taken from an adult with Crohn's disease. Both conserved end residues are part of each CDR3. D genes are given only for firm matches. The size entry is marked missing in some rows and otherwise reads once, few, many or a size class.

TRBJ2-5,TRBV25-1,NA,NA,CASSSAVRETQYF,TGTGCCAGCAGTTCGGCGGTTAGGGAGACCCAGTACTTC
TRBJ2-4,TRBV29-1,TRBD2,NA,CSGATSGRNIQYF,TGCAGCGGGGCGACTAGCGGGAGAAACATTCAGTACTTC
TRBJ2-7,TRBV7-9,TRBD1,NA,CASARGLGSSYEQYF,TGTGCCAGCGCCAGGGGGCTGGGGTCCTCCTACGAGCAGTACTTC
TRBJ2-7,TRBV7-2,NA,NA,CASSLGGGRTYEQYF,TGTGCCAGCAGCTTGGGGGGCGGGAGAACCTACGAGCAGTACTTC
TRBJ2-1,TRBV19,TRBD2,large,CASGRGSSPYNEQFF,TGTGCCAGTGGGAGGGGTAGCAGCCCCTACAATGAGCAGTTCTTC
TRBJ1-2,TRBV6-5,NA,NA,CASSYSNRHGYTF,TGTGCCAGCAGTTACTCGAATAGGCATGGCTACACCTTC
TRBJ2-2,TRBV2,NA,NA,CASSEAYGSLVGELFF,TGTGCCAGCAGTGAAGCTTACGGGAGTTTGGTCGGGGAGCTGTTTTTT
TRBJ1-2,TRBV6-1,TRBD1,NA,CASSEAGDRVNYGYTF,TGTGCCAGCAGTGAAGCGGGAGACAGGGTTAACTATGGCTACACCTTC
TRBJ1-2,TRBV25-1,NA,NA,CASSPTGYYGNGYTF,TGTGCCAGCAGCCCGACAGGATATTATGGGAATGGCTACACCTTC
TRBJ2-1,TRBV7-8,TRBD1,NA,CASSYDRGNNEQFF,TGTGCCAGCAGCTACGACAGGGGGAACAATGAGCAGTTCTTC
TRBJ2-3,TRBV7-2,TRBD2,NA,CASSFRTSGGSDTQYF,TGTGCCAGCAGCTTCCGGACTAGCGGGGGTTCAGACACGCAGTATTTT
TRBJ2-5,TRBV7-8,NA,NA,CASSLGSRRISQETQYF,TGTGCCAGCAGCTTAGGCTCCCGTCGAATCAGCCAAGAGACCCAGTACTTC
TRBJ2-3,TRBV4-3,TRBD2,NA,CASSQDQYSGSPYF,TGCGCCAGCAGCCAAGACCAGTATAGCGGGAGTCCTTATTTT
TRBJ2-2,TRBV10-3,NA,NA,CAISERRVSGTGELFF,TGTGCCATCAGTGAGAGGCGGGTTAGCGGCACCGGGGAGCTGTTTTTT
TRBJ1-2,TRBV4-3,NA,NA,CASSQDRSVGYGYTF,TGCGCCAGCAGCCAGGATCGCTCGGTCGGCTATGGCTACACCTTC
TRBJ2-1,TRBV5-6,NA,NA,CASSLGRGYNEQFF,TGTGCCAGCAGCTTGGGACGGGGATACAATGAGCAGTTCTTC
TRBJ2-1,TRBV18,TRBD2,NA,CASSPSGRARNEQFF,TGTGCCAGCTCACCGAGCGGGAGGGCCAGGAATGAGCAGTTCTTC
TRBJ1-2,TRBV5-1,NA,NA,CASSLVQGLGGINYGYTF,TGCGCCAGCAGCTTGGTGCAAGGTTTAGGGGGGATTAACTATGGCTACACCTTC
TRBJ1-1,TRBV10-3,TRBD1,NA,CAISLQGDTEAFF,TGTGCCATCAGTTTACAGGGGGACACTGAAGCTTTCTTT
TRBJ2-5,TRBV5-4,TRBD2,NA,CASSPGLGGETQYF,TGTGCCAGCAGCCCGGGACTAGGGGGTGAGACCCAGTACTTC
TRBJ2-3,TRBV7-9,NA,NA,CASSPFNADTQYF,TGTGCCAGCAGCCCATTTAATGCAGATACGCAGTATTTT
TRBJ2-1,TRBV18,TRBD1,NA,CASSHRDRGYNEQFF,TGTGCCAGCTCGCACCGGGACAGGGGTTACAATGAGCAGTTCTTC
TRBJ2-7,TRBV27,TRBD1,NA,CASSQPPGQGQYEQYF,TGTGCCAGCAGTCAACCTCCGGGACAGGGGCAATACGAGCAGTACTTC
TRBJ2-1,TRBV30,NA,NA,CAWRRVEGGRYNEQFF,TGTGCCTGGAGACGGGTCGAGGGAGGCCGATACAATGAGCAGTTCTTC
TRBJ2-2,TRBV6-1,NA,few,CASSEVAIYSPAGELFF,TGTGCCAGCAGTGAAGTTGCTATTTACTCCCCAGCCGGGGAGCTGTTTTTT
TRBJ1-1,TRBV5-1,TRBD1,NA,CASSTGQGVAFF,TGCGCCAGCAGCACGGGACAGGGAGTGGCTTTCTTT
TRBJ1-1,TRBV19,NA,few,CASTYHRNTEAFF,TGTGCCAGCACATACCACAGGAACACTGAAGCTTTCTTT
TRBJ2-7,TRBV7-8,NA,NA,CASSLARGSYEQYF,TGTGCCAGCAGCTTAGCCAGAGGGTCCTACGAGCAGTACTTC
TRBJ1-2,TRBV7-9,TRBD1,NA,CASSYAGTVDGYTF,TGTGCCAGCAGCTACGCCGGGACAGTGGATGGCTACACCTTC